The 30 T cell receptor beta chains reported below all come from one sample, sequenced in a study of prognosis after radiotherapy for stage I lung cancer (dated by TCRdb to the early 2020s). TCRdb records Illumina HiSeq 3000 as the sequencer. Two rounds of multiplex PCR were performed to amplify the TCR beta CDR3 region from genomic DNA. The first PCR round used primers specific to each TRBV and TRBJ gene, with sequences filed in Chinese patent CN105087789A. TCRdb took the public reads, trimmed them with fastp at Q25, ran MiXCR for clone calling and kept in-frame beta chains. CDR3 protein sequences are deduplicated, and each keeps its most common genes and DNA. The sample includes 30,000 to 40,000 distinct CDR3 sequences, with approximately 35% observed a single time. The ten most abundant clones make up roughly 29% of the sample. The sample here was PBMCs, taken before or after stereotactic body radiation therapy (not recorded which). The receptors shown here come from a donor aged 50 or older with non-small cell lung cancer.

This rearrangement joins TRBV11-2 to TRBJ1-1; D not certain. V lost 4 bases and J lost 4, with 13 bases in between. CDR1 SGHAT and CDR2 FQNNGV come from the germline V gene. The CDR3 has 14 residues. CDR3 region: CASSYRPGSTEAFF. The CDR3 DNA reads TGTGCCAGCAGCTACCGGCCGGGTAGCACTGAAGCTTTCTTT.

This clonotype was observed a handful of times. The chain employs TRBV19 and TRBJ2-7; unclear D gene. V lost 7 bases and J 7 bases, leaving 14 bases between the germline ends. CDR1 LNHDA and CDR2 SQIVND come from the germline V gene (reference sequence). CDR3 length equals 12 residues. Here the CDR3 reads CASNTQMGEQYF. The DNA for the CDR3 is TGTGCCAGTAATACGCAAATGGGGGAGCAGTACTTC.

In its sample, this clonotype was seen many times. The chain is built from TRBV15 and TRBJ1-4; 9 bases line up with TRBD1. The CDR3 covers 16 residues. V shed 4 bases, J shed 8 bases, and the junction held 11 bases outside the gene matches. Per the germline V gene, CDR1 is LNHNV and CDR2 is YYDKDF (reference sequence). This CDR3 reads CATSTTGQGRGEKLFF. The CDR3 nucleotides read TGTGCCACCAGCACGACCGGACAGGGGCGGGGAGAAAAACTGTTTTTT.

The table lists this clonotype with many counts. This chain connects TRBV11-2 to TRBJ1-5, with a tentative D call TRBD1 (5 bases). The germline V gene has CDR1 SGHAT and CDR2 FQNNGV. The V gene lost 5 bases and the J gene lost 2 bases, with 13 bases spanning the gap. There are 15 residues in the CDR3. The CDR3 spells CASSREGVGNQPQHF. CDR3 bases: TGTGCCAGCAGCCGGGAAGGGGTCGGCAATCAGCCCCAGCATTTT.

V gene TRBV28 combines with J gene TRBJ1-2; the D gene is possibly TRBD1 (5 bases). The V end was cut by 7 bases, the J end by 5 bases, with 20 bases between. CDR1 is MDHEN and CDR2 is SYDVKM in the germline V gene. The CDR3 is 15 residues long. The CDR3 protein is CASNGMGEPPYGYTF. In nucleotides, the CDR3 is TGTGCCAGCAACGGGATGGGGGAACCTCCTTATGGCTACACCTTC.

This clonotype appeared many times. The CDR3 region has the DNA TGTGCCAGCAGCTTCAACCGACAGGCTGAAGCTTTCTTT. It encodes CASSFNRQAEAFF. The chain employs TRBV7-2 and TRBJ1-1; a possible D gene is TRBD1 (6 bases). This CDR3 contains 13 residues. The V end lost 3 bases, the J end lost 6 bases, and 11 bases lay between the germline ends. Germline CDR1 SGHTA, CDR2 FQGNSA.

This clonotype was counted many times. The genes are TRBV30 and TRBJ2-7; 8 bases are shared with TRBD2. This CDR3 is built from 13 residues. Germline values: CDR1 GTSNPN, CDR2 SVGIG (reference sequence). V lost 6 bases and J lost 0; bases outside the gene matches: 4. CDR3 protein: CACGGDHSYEQYF. The CDR3 DNA follows: TGTGCCTGCGGGGGGGATCACTCCTACGAGCAGTACTTC.

In the case of this clonotype: A much more abundant neighbour one base away suggests this may be a read error. This chain links TRBV4-3 with TRBJ1-5; no firm D call. Germline V gives CDR1 LGHNA, CDR2 YSLEER. V dropped 0 bases and J dropped 0 bases, with 9 bases sitting between them. This CDR3 is built from 16 residues. This CDR3 reads CASSQELRNSNQPQHF. DNA for the CDR3: TGCGCCAGCAGCCAAGAATTGAGGAATAGCAATCAGCCCCAGCATTTT.

The V call is TRBV28, the J call TRBJ2-5, with 8 bases fitting TRBD2. CDR3 length equals 14 residues. The V and J ends lost 5 bases and 5 bases, in that order; junction bases with no gene match: 7. The germline gives CDR1 MDHEN, CDR2 SYDVKM. Here the CDR3 DNA reads TGTGCCAGCAGTCCTCCGGGGGGGGCGGAGACCCAGTACTTC. The encoded protein is CASSPPGGAETQYF.

This clonotype was detected many times. The chain has TRBV4-1 and TRBJ1-2; D gene uncertain. The germline V and J ends were trimmed by 0 bases and 8 bases, with 13 bases remaining between them. The CDR3 runs to 14 residues. CDR1 is MGHRA and CDR2 is YSYEKL in the germline V gene. The CDR3, as DNA: TGCGCCAGCAGCCAAGAATGGTCGCCTGGGGGCTACACCTTC. It codes for CASSQEWSPGGYTF.

The table lists this clonotype with many counts. The rearrangement links TRBV20-1 to TRBJ2-1, with TRBD2 matching over 10 bases. CDR1 is DFQATT and CDR2 is SNEGSKA in the germline V gene (reference sequence). CDR3 size: 14 residues. J was trimmed by 8 bases and V by 0 bases; bases with no gene match: 4. This chain's CDR3 is CSARDSGGLDEQFF. The CDR3 coding sequence is TGCAGTGCTAGAGATAGCGGGGGGCTAGATGAGCAGTTCTTC.

This clonotype was observed many times. The chain couples TRBV19 to TRBJ1-4; possible D gene TRBD1, 5 bases. The V gene lost 3 bases and the J gene lost 5 bases, with 10 bases spanning the gap. The CDR3 totals 14 residues. Per the germline V gene, CDR1 is LNHDA and CDR2 is SQIVND (reference sequence). CDR3 nucleotide sequence: TGTGCCAGTAGTATCCAGGGCCTGAATGAAAAACTGTTTTTT. Protein: CASSIQGLNEKLFF.

In this sample, this clonotype turned up many times. The chain recombines TRBV4-1 with TRBJ1-4; 8 nucleotides line up with TRBD1. CDR3 length: 15 amino acids. CDR1 is MGHRA and CDR2 is YSYEKL in the germline V gene. The V and J ends lost 3 bases and 5 bases, in that order; junction bases with no gene match: 5. This CDR3 is CASSHRDRRNEKLFF. The CDR3 nucleotides read TGCGCCAGCAGCCACCGGGACAGGCGGAATGAAAAACTGTTTTTT.

In this sample, this clonotype turned up once. A much bigger clone sits one base away, suggesting this may be a read error. This chain links TRBV6-1 with TRBJ1-4, with a possible D match to TRBD1 (5 bases). This CDR3 contains 14 residues. CDR1 is MNHNS, CDR2 SASEGT, per germline. V was shortened by 7 bases and J by 9 bases, with 18 bases between the two germline ends. In DNA, the CDR3 is TGTGCCAGCAAGACCGGGACCAATCGGCAAAAACTGTTTTTT. The encoded protein is CASKTGTNRQKLFF.

V usage is TRBV5-1 and J usage is TRBJ2-2, with TRBD1 matching 9 bases. This CDR3 spans 17 amino acids. The V gene end was trimmed by 2 bases and the J gene end by 2 bases; junction bases not matched to a gene: 7. In germline, CDR1 is SGHRS, CDR2 YFSETQ. The chain's CDR3 is CASSLMTGGGNTGELFF. In DNA, the CDR3 is TGCGCCAGCAGCTTAATGACAGGGGGGGGTAACACCGGGGAGCTGTTTTTT.

This clonotype was seen repeatedly, ten times or more. The chain employs TRBV7-2 and TRBJ1-5; 8 positions match TRBD1. V lost 3 bases to trimming and J lost 6 bases; unmatched junction nucleotides: 4. CDR1 and CDR2 (germline): SGHTA, FQGNSA. This CDR3 is 14 amino acids long. DNA for the CDR3: TGTGCCAGCAGCTTTGGACAGGGTGGTCAGCCCCAGCATTTT. This sequence encodes CASSFGQGGQPQHF.

As concerns this clonotype: The conserved phenylalanine or tryptophan normally closing the CDR3 is absent here, so this likely arose from a read error. V and J are TRBV19 and TRBJ1-6, with D possibly TRBD1 on 5 matching bases. The germline CDR1 and CDR2 sequences are LNHDA and SQIVND (reference sequence). This CDR3 is built from 15 residues. Between the trimmed V and J ends, which lost 7 bases and 9 bases, there was a span of 19 bases. The CDR3 nucleotides read TGTGCCAGTACCCTAAAAGTGGGGGGAGCTTCACCCCTCCACTCT. Translation gives CASTLKVGGASPLHS.

This clonotype was observed many times. The chain uses TRBV6-2 or TRBV6-3 and TRBJ1-4; D unresolved. This CDR3 region has 13 residues. Germline values: CDR1 MNHEY, CDR2 SVGEGT. Trimming shortened V by 8 bases and J by 2 bases, and 9 bases separated the two germline ends. CDR3 DNA: TGTGCCAGCGCGGGGTGGACTAATGAAAAACTGTTTTTT. As protein: CASAGWTNEKLFF.

This clonotype was seen repeatedly, ten times or more. The chain employs TRBV6-1 and TRBJ1-1; tentatively, D is TRBD1 (6 bases). V lost 8 bases and J lost 0, with 16 bases in between. The CDR3 consists of 15 residues. Per germline, CDR1 MNHNS and CDR2 SASEGT. The CDR3 here is CASQQGLVMNTEAFF. CDR3 DNA sequence: TGTGCCAGCCAACAGGGATTGGTGATGAACACTGAAGCTTTCTTT.

This clonotype was observed at least ten times. The chain uses TRBV4-1 and TRBJ2-7; the D gene is possibly TRBD1 (6 bases). Deletions cut 1 base from V and 3 bases from J, with 16 bases between. The CDR3 is made up of 16 amino acids. Per germline, CDR1 MGHRA and CDR2 YSYEKL. The CDR3 region has the DNA TGCGCCAGCAGCCAAGTCCCGGGACACCTAAACTACGAGCAGTACTTC. Translation gives CASSQVPGHLNYEQYF.

This clonotype came up many times. The rearrangement links TRBV6-4 to TRBJ1-1; D gene unclear. CDR1 and CDR2 from the germline V gene are MRHNA and SNTAGT. The CDR3 length is 13 residues. Trimming pared 3 bases from V and 1 base from J, leaving 6 bases between. Here the CDR3 reads CASSEARNTEAFF. The CDR3 nucleotides read TGTGCCAGCAGTGAAGCGAGGAACACTGAAGCTTTCTTT.

Note on this clonotype: This likely comes from a read error, as the CDR3 has no conserved phenylalanine or tryptophan at its end. The gene calls are TRBV5-1 and TRBJ2-2; D is unresolved. Germline CDR1 reads SGHRS; CDR2 reads YFSETQ. The CDR3 has 14 residues. V lost 4 bases, J lost 7 bases, and 14 bases lay in between. This chain's CDR3 is CASSAANGGGELFL. The CDR3, as DNA: TGCGCCAGCAGCGCTGCTAACGGCGGCGGGGAGCTGTTTCTT.

There are many counts of this clonotype. The chain links TRBV20-1 to TRBJ2-3; possible D gene TRBD2, 5 bases. The V gene's germline CDR1 is DFQATT and CDR2 SNEGSKA (reference sequence). The CDR3 runs 15 residues. With 2 bases removed from V and 2 bases from J, the gap between germline ends came to 14 bases. CDR3 residues: CSARNGMNPTDTQYF. CDR3 nucleotides: TGCAGTGCTAGAAACGGGATGAATCCCACAGATACGCAGTATTTT.

This clonotype is categorized as medium-sized. The V call is TRBV6-2 or TRBV6-3, the J call TRBJ1-1; 8 nucleotides align to TRBD1. V lost 0 bases and J lost 0; bases outside the gene matches: 6. CDR3 length equals 17 residues. The germline V gene has CDR1 MNHEY and CDR2 SVGEGT. The CDR3 nucleotides read TGTGCCAGCAGTTACTCGTTTCAGGGGGCAATGAACACTGAAGCTTTCTTT. Encoded protein: CASSYSFQGAMNTEAFF.

This clonotype was seen ten or more times. The chain carries TRBV5-4 and TRBJ2-7; D is perhaps TRBD2 (6 bases). Germline CDR1 is SGHNT and CDR2 is YYREEE (reference sequence). V was shortened by 7 bases and J by 4 bases, with 15 bases between the two germline ends. The CDR3 is 13 amino acids. CDR3 nucleotides: TGTGCCAGCTCTTCCGGGACTGAGTACGAGCAGTACTTC. This gives the protein CASSSGTEYEQYF.

The table lists this clonotype with many counts. The CDR3, as DNA: TGCAGTGCTATACATCCGAGGACAGGGTACGAGCAGTTCTTC. This codes for CSAIHPRTGYEQFF. The chain employs TRBV20-1 and TRBJ2-1; 8 bases are a match to TRBD1. J lost 10 bases, V lost 4 bases, and 12 bases had no gene match. This CDR3 contains 14 residues. Germline V lookup: CDR1 DFQATT, CDR2 SNEGSKA (reference sequence).

This clonotype is classed as medium-sized. This chain connects TRBV20-1 to TRBJ1-2; a possible D gene is TRBD1 (6 bases). The CDR3 sequence is 14 residues long. With 6 bases removed from V and 4 bases from J, the gap between germline ends came to 18 bases. Germline V lookup: CDR1 DFQATT, CDR2 SNEGSKA (reference sequence). This CDR3 reads CSAKKGDGSYGYTF. CDR3 bases: TGCAGTGCCAAGAAGGGGGACGGATCCTATGGCTACACCTTC.

This rearrangement joins TRBV11-2 to TRBJ1-6; no clear D gene. V was shortened by 2 bases and J by 10 bases, with 6 bases between the two germline ends. The CDR3 sequence is 12 residues long. Germline CDR1 is SGHAT and CDR2 is FQNNGV. This chain's CDR3 is CASSLRESPLHF. CDR3 DNA: TGTGCCAGCAGCTTAAGGGAATCACCCCTCCACTTT.

This rearrangement joins TRBV27 to TRBJ2-7; 12 bases match TRBD2. This CDR3 comprises 15 residues. Losses at the gene ends were 2 bases for V and 4 bases for J; bases not matched to a gene: 3. Germline CDR1 is MNHEY and CDR2 is SMNVEV (reference sequence). The CDR3 region is CASSLVLAGGYEQYF. As DNA, the CDR3 is TGTGCCAGCAGTTTAGTGCTAGCGGGGGGGTACGAGCAGTACTTC.

Many counts were recorded for this clonotype. The chain carries TRBV15 and TRBJ2-1; 9 bases fit TRBD1. CDR3 length: 16 amino acids. V lost 0 bases to trimming and J lost 4 bases; unmatched junction nucleotides: 4. Germline values: CDR1 LNHNV, CDR2 YYDKDF (reference sequence). CDR3 nucleotide sequence: TGTGCCACCAGCAGAGACCCGGGACAGGGTTACAATGAGCAGTTCTTC. Translation: CATSRDPGQGYNEQFF.